Below, one T cell receptor beta chain is given with its context. This specimen belongs to a study of cytomegalovirus exposure and HLA in healthy donors. The germline gives CDR1 SNHLY, CDR2 FYNNEI. CDR3 length: 14 residues. V lost 7 bases to trimming and J lost 5 bases; unmatched junction nucleotides: 7. The PCR contained 60 Vbeta and 13 Jbeta primers. The assay was immunoSEQ multiplex PCR, and TCRdb's table has in-frame clones only and misses some. The sample has about 180,000 clones; 77% are singletons. This chain connects TRBV2 to TRBJ2-1, with 8 bases matching TRBD1. The sequenced sample was PBMCs. This sequence was found in a man younger than 35 in good health and CMV-seronegative. CDR3 in DNA: TGTGCCAGCACCCCGGGACAGGTTAACAATGAGCAGTTCTTC. Translating it yields CASTPGQVNNEQFF.